This paragraph covers one TCR beta chain sequence. Different DNA sequences within this sample yield the same CDR3. The sample is drawn from a study of blood T cell repertoires in COVID-19. Study overall: Sites in the United States, Italy and Spain provided acute and convalescent COVID-19 samples. PBMCs, B-cell-depleted T cells, or T cells provided the cDNA or gDNA that made up the material.

In the original analysis: Cell counts per sample came from amplifying reference gene primers. Assay used: immunoSEQ multiplex PCR; TCRdb lists only in-frame clones, some missing. V and J calls and clone size are copied from that table; D and trimming were computed from the DNA. This sample has 350,000 to 450,000 clones; 85% occur once, and the top ten carry 3% to 4.5%. CDR1 SGHDT and CDR2 YYEEEE come from the germline V gene. Germline trimming cut 0 bases from V and 5 bases from J; bases unmatched to any gene: 1. This CDR3 contains 14 residues. This TCR came from a woman between 18 and 29 years old with acute or convalescent COVID-19. The sequencing sample was made of peripheral blood. The chain is built from TRBV5-6 and TRBJ1-5; 8 bases are a match to TRBD1. The CDR3 nucleotides read TGTGCCAGCAGCTTGGGACAGGGGTATCAGCCCCAGCATTTT. It is translated as CASSLGQGYQPQHF. Together with reference TRBV5-6 and TRBJ1-5, the CDR3 gives the full variable domain: DAGVTQSPTHLIKTRGQQVTLRCSPKSGHDTVSWYQQALGQGPQFIFQYYEEEERQRGNFPDRFSGHQFPNYSSELNVNALLLGDSALYLCASSLGQGYQPQHFGDGTRLSIL.